This T cell receptor (beta chain) appears in the sequencing data of a study of vaccination and CD4 T cells after COVID-19. The study sequenced cultured CD4+ T cell DNA using the Oncomine TCR Beta short-read assay. TCRdb independently ran MiXCR on the PCR reads; one entry per CDR3 protein. The sample includes tens of thousands of distinct CDR3 sequences, 67% seen only once; the top ten take under 20%. Details on this clonotype: The antigen is not known.

Documented treatment: approximately nine-day PBMC culture with coronavirus spike peptide pools or control peptides (ViraFEST assay). CDR1 is MNHNS and CDR2 is SASEGT in the germline V gene. This CDR3 has 14 residues. V was cut by 4 bases and J by 3 bases, with 12 bases left in between. This clonotype was sampled from a human donor who received a COVID-19 vaccine. The source was CD4+ T cells from blood, cultured in vitro, collected after SARS-CoV-2 vaccination. The rearrangement uses TRBV6-1 and TRBJ1-2; D is perhaps TRBD1 (6 bases). CDR3 protein: CASSAGTWDYGYTF. The CDR3 DNA follows: TGTGCCAGCAGTGCCGGGACATGGGACTATGGCTACACCTTC.